Listed here is a single TCR beta chain. This sample was taken from a study of blood T cell repertoires in COVID-19. Overall study: PBMCs, B-cell-depleted T cells, or T cells were the source of the cDNA or gDNA that made up the material.

Germline V CDR1 and CDR2: SNHLY, FYNNEI. The CDR3 has 12 amino acids. Trimming took off 8 bases at V and 0 bases at J, with 7 bases between the two ends. The authors' processing: Using reference gene primer amplification, nucleated cell counts were estimated. Measured with immunoSEQ multiplex PCR; TCRdb has only the in-frame clones, and not every one. V, J and clone size are those of that table, while D and trimming were read from the DNA. Here the sample spans around 300,000 clones, over 75% being singletons. Enrolled through a virtual design, the participants were between about 18 and 89 years of age and came from roughly 22 US areas. Participant-reported clinical history was the basis for cohort assignment.

Sequencing used PBMCs or T cells enriched from blood (not recorded which). This sequence originates from a woman aged 30 to 39 who had recovered from COVID-19. The chain recombines TRBV2 with TRBJ2-5; D remains ambiguous. The CDR3 sequence: CASRLHQETQYF. The CDR3, as DNA: TGTGCCAGCCGGTTGCACCAAGAGACCCAGTACTTC.